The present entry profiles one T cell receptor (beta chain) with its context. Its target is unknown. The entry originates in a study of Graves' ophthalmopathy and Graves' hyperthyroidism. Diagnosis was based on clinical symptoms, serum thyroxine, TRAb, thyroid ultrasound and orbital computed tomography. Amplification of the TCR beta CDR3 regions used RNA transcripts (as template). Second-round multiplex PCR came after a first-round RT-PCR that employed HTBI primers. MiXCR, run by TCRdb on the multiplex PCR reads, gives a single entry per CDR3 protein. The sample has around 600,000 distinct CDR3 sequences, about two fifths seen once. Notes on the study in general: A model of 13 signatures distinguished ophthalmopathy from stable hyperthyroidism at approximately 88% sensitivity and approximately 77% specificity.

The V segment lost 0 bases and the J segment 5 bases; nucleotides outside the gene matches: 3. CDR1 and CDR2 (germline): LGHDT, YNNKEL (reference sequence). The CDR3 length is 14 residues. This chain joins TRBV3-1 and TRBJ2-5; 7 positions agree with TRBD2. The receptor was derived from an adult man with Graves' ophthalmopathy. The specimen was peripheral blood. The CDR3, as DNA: TGTGCCAGCAGCCAAGATAACGGGGGGGAGACCCAGTACTTC. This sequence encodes CASSQDNGGETQYF.